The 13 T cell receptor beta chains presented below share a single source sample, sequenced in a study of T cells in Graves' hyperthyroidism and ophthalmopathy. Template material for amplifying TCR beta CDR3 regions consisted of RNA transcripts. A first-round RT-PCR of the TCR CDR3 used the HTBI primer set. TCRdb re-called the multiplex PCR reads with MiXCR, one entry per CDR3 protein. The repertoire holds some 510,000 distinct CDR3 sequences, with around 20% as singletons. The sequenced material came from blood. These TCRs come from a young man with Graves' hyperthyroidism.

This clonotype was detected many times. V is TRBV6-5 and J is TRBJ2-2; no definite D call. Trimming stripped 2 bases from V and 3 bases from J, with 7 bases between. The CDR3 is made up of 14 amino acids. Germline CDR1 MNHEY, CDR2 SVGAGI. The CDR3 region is CASSYVSDTGELFF. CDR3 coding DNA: TGTGCCAGCAGTTACGTGAGTGACACCGGGGAGCTGTTTTTT.

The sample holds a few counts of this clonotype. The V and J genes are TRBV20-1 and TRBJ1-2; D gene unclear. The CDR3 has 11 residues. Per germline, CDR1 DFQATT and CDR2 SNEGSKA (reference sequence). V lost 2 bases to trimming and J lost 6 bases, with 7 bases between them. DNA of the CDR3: TGCAGTGCTAGAATACGGGATGGCTACACCTTC. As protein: CSARIRDGYTF.

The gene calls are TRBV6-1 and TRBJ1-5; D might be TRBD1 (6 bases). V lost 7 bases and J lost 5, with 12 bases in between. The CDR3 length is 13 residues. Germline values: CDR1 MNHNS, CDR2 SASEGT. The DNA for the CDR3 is TGTGCCAGCAAAGGGGGAAGGGATCAGCCCCAGCATTTT. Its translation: CASKGGRDQPQHF.

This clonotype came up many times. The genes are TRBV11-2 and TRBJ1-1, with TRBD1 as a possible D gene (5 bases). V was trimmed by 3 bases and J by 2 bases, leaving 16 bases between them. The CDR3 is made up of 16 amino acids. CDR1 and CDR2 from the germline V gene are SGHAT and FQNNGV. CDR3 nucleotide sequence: TGTGCCAGCAGCTTCGGCAGGGTGGGCGTAAACACTGAAGCTTTCTTT. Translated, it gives CASSFGRVGVNTEAFF.

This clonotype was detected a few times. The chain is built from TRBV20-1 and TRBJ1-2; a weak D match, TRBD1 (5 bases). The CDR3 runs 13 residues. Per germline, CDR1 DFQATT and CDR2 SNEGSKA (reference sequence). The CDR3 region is CSRGGQANYGYTF. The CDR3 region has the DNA TGCAGCCGTGGCGGACAAGCTAACTATGGCTACACCTTC.

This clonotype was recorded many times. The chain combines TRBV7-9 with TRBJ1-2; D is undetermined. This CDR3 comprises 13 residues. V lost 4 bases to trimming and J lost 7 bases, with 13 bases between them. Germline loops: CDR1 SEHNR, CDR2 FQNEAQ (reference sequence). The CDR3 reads CASSSTRQTGYTF. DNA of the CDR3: TGTGCCAGCAGCTCTACGCGGCAGACTGGCTACACCTTC.

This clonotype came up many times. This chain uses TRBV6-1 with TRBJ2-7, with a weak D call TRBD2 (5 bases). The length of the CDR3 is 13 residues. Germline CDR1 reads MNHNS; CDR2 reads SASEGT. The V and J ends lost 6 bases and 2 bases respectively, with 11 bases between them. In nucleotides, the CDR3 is TGTGCCAGCAGGAGGGCCTCGGCCTACGAGCAGTACTTC. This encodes CASRRASAYEQYF.

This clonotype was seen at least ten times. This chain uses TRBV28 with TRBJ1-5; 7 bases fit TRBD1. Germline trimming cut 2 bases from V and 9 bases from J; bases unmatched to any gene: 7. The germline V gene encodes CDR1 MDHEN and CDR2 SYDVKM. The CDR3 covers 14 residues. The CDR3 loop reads CASSLAQGDGPQHF. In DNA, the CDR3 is TGTGCCAGCAGTTTAGCCCAGGGGGACGGGCCCCAGCATTTT.

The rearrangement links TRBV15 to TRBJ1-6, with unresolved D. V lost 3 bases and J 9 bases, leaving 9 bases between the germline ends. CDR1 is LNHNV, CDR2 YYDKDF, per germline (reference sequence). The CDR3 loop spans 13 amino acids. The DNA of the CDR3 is TGTGCCACCAGCAGTGTTTTGGGTTCACCCCTCCACTTT. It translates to CATSSVLGSPLHF.

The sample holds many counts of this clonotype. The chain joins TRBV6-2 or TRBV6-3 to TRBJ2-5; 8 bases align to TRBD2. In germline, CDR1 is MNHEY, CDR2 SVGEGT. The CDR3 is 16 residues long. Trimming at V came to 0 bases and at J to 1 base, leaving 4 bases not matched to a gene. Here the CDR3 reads CASSYSERGSQETQYF. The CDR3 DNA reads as TGTGCCAGCAGTTACTCAGAGCGGGGGTCCCAAGAGACCCAGTACTTC.

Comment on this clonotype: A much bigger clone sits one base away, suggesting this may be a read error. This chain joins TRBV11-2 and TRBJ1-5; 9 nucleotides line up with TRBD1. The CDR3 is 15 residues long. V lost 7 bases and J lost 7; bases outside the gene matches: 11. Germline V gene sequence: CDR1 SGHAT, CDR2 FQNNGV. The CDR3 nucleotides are TGTGCCAGCATCCAGAGGACAGGGGTCGGACAGCCCCAGCATTTT. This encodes CASIQRTGVGQPQHF.

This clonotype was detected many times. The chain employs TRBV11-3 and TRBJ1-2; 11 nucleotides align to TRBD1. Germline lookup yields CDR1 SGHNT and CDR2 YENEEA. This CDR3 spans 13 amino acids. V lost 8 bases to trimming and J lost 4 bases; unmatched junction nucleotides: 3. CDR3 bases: TGTGCCAGCTGGGACAGGGGGACCTATGGCTACACCTTC. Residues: CASWDRGTYGYTF.

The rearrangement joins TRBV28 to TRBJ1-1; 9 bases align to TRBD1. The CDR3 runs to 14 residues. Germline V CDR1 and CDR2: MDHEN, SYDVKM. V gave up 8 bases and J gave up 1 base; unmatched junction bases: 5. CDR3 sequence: CASLRTGENTEAFF. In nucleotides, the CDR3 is TGTGCCAGCTTGCGGACAGGGGAGAACACTGAAGCTTTCTTT.